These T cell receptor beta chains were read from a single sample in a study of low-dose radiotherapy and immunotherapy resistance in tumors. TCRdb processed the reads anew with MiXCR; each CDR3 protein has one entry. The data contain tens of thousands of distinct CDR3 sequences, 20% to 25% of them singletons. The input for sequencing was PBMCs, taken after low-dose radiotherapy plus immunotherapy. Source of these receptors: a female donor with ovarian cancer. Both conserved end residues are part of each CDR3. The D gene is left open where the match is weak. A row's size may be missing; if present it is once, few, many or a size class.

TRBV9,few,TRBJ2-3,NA,CASSGLRAGSNLFTDTQYF,TGTGCCAGCAGCGGCCTGAGGGCAGGTAGCAATTTATTCACAGATACGCAGTATTTT
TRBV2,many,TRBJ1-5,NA,CASGIAGGQPQHF,TGTGCCAGCGGTATTGCGGGGGGTCAGCCCCAGCATTTT
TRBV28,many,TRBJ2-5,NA,CATALGGSGTQETQYF,TGTGCCACCGCGCTCGGAGGATCCGGGACGCAAGAGACCCAGTACTTC
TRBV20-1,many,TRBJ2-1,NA,CSAAPPAENNEQFF,TGCAGTGCAGCACCGCCAGCGGAAAACAATGAGCAGTTCTTC
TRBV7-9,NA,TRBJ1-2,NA,CASSSPTDNYGYTF,TGTGCCAGCAGCTCGCCCACCGATAACTATGGCTACACCTTC
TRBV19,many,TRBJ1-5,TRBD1,CASSASTGPNQPQHF,TGTGCCAGTAGTGCTTCGACAGGGCCGAATCAGCCCCAGCATTTT
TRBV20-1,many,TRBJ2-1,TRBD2,CSASPGLAGYNEQFF,TGCAGTGCTAGCCCCGGACTAGCGGGGTACAATGAGCAGTTCTTC
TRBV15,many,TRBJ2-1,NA,CATSRKFGAGSYNEQFF,TGTGCCACCAGCAGAAAGTTTGGGGCTGGGTCCTACAATGAGCAGTTCTTC
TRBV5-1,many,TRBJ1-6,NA,CASSLDNSPLHF,TGCGCCAGCAGCTTGGATAATTCACCCCTCCACTTT
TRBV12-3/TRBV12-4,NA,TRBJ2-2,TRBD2,CASRTAGGGGELFF,TGTGCCAGCAGGACTGCTGGCGGGGGCGGGGAGCTGTTTTTT
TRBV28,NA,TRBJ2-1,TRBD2,CASSLGLASYNEQFF,TGTGCCAGCAGCCTCGGACTAGCGAGTTACAATGAGCAGTTCTTC
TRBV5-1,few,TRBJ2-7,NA,CASSLGGTYEQYF,TGCGCCAGCAGCTTGGGAGGAACCTACGAGCAGTACTTC
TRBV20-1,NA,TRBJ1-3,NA,CSANPDSGNTIYF,TGCAGTGCCAATCCAGACTCTGGAAACACCATATATTTT
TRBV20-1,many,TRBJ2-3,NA,CSARSVSSTDTQYF,TGCAGTGCCCGTAGCGTTTCTAGCACAGATACGCAGTATTTT
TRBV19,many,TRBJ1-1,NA,CASSQGRWGTEAFF,TGTGCCAGTAGTCAGGGACGTTGGGGGACTGAAGCTTTCTTT
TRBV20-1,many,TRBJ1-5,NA,CSARPAVSLHLVRANQPQHF,TGCAGTGCTAGACCTGCGGTTTCTTTGCATCTTGTAAGGGCCAATCAGCCCCAGCATTTT
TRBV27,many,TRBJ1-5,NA,CASMMGREGNQPQHF,TGTGCCAGCATGATGGGGCGCGAGGGCAATCAGCCCCAGCATTTT
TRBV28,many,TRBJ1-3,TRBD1,CASSTGQGGTIYF,TGTGCCAGCAGCACGGGACAGGGGGGCACCATATATTTT
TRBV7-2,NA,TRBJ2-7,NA,CASKASAALYEQYF,TGTGCCAGCAAGGCTAGCGCAGCTCTCTACGAGCAGTACTTC
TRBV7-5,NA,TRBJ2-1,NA,CISVPEALGPLDEQFF,NA
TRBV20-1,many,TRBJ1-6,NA,CSARDTGAVYNSPLHF,TGCAGTGCTAGAGATACGGGGGCGGTCTATAATTCACCCCTCCACTTT
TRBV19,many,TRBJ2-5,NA,CASSIAPWGTQYF,TGTGCCAGTAGTATAGCCCCTTGGGGGACCCAGTACTTC
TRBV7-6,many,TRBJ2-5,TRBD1,CASSSGQGKTQYF,TGTGCCAGCAGCTCAGGACAGGGGAAGACCCAGTACTTC
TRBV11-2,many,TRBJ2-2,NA,CASSFRANTGELFF,TGTGCCAGCAGCTTCCGGGCCAACACCGGGGAGCTGTTTTTT
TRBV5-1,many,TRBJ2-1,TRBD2,CASSSGLAGGGLVDNEQFF,TGCGCCAGCAGCTCAGGACTAGCGGGGGGCGGTCTGGTTGACAATGAGCAGTTCTTC
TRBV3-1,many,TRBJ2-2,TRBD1,CASSPRQGGHGELFF,TGTGCCAGCAGCCCCCGACAGGGTGGTCACGGGGAGCTGTTTTTT
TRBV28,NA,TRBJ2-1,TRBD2,CASSFSGSSYNEQFF,TGTGCCAGCAGTTTTAGCGGGAGCTCCTACAATGAGCAGTTCTTC
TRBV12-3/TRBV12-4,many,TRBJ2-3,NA,CATGVLTTDTQYF,TGTGCCACCGGGGTTTTGACCACAGATACGCAGTATTTT
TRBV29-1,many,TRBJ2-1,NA,CSGSQGGGRNEQFF,TGCAGCGGCTCCCAGGGGGGTGGGAGGAATGAGCAGTTCTTC
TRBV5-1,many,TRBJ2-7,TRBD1,CASSRDRVSYEQYF,TGCGCCAGCAGCCGGGACAGGGTCTCCTACGAGCAGTACTTC
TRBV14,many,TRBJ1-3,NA,CASSQGSRGNTIYF,TGTGCCAGCAGCCAAGGGAGCCGGGGAAACACCATATATTTT
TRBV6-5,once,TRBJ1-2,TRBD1,CASSYRGTGLFHYGYTF,TGTGCCAGCAGCTACCGCGGGACAGGCCTCTTTCACTATGGCTACACCTTC
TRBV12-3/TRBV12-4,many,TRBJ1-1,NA,CASSPVSNRNTEAFF,TGTGCCAGCAGCCCGGTGAGTAACAGGAACACTGAAGCTTTCTTT
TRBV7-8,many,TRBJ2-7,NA,CASSLRESSYEQYF,TGTGCCAGCAGCTTAAGGGAAAGCTCCTACGAGCAGTACTTC
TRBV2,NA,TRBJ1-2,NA,CASSGTDYGYTF,TGTGCCAGCAGTGGGACAGATTATGGCTACACCTTC
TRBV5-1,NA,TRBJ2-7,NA,CASSLAGSPTYEQYF,TGCGCCAGCAGCTTGGCCGGAAGCCCCACCTACGAGCAGTACTTC
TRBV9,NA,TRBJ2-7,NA,CASSVVDAGYYEQYF,TGTGCCAGCAGCGTAGTCGATGCCGGGTATTACGAGCAGTACTTC
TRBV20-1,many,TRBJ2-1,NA,CSAPLGPRDEQFF,TGCAGTGCCCCCCTGGGCCCTCGAGATGAGCAGTTCTTC
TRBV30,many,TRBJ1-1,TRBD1,CAWSRGKTGQANTEAFF,TGTGCCTGGAGTAGGGGAAAAACGGGACAGGCGAACACTGAAGCTTTCTTT
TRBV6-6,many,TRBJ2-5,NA,CASSPSKETQYF,TGTGCCAGCAGTCCCTCTAAAGAGACCCAGTACTTC
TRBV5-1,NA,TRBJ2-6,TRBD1,CASSTPGRGLTSGANVLTF,TGCGCCAGCAGCACCCCCGGCAGGGGGCTAACCTCTGGGGCCAACGTCCTGACTTTC
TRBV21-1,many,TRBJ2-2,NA,CASYGTLTGELFF,TGTGCCTCCTATGGGACCCTCACCGGGGAGCTGTTTTTT
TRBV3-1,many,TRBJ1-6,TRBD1,CASSLGQGYAPLHF,TGTGCCAGCAGCCTTGGACAGGGGTACGCACCCCTCCACTTT
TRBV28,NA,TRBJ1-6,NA,CASRLPGGNSPLHF,TGTGCCAGCAGACTTCCCGGGGGGAATTCACCCCTCCACTTT
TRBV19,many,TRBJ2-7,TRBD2,CASSPRTSGRAWEQYF,TGTGCCAGTAGTCCTCGGACTAGCGGGAGGGCCTGGGAGCAGTACTTC
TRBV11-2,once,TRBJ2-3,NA,CASSLDYGTDTQYF,TGTGCCAGCAGCTTAGACTATGGTACAGATACGCAGTATTTT
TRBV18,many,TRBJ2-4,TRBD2,CASSPLIAGGPKNIQYF,TGTGCCAGCTCACCACTGATAGCGGGAGGCCCTAAAAACATTCAGTACTTC
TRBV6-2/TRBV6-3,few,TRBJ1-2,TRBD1,CASSPDPGQGYIYGYTF,TGTGCCAGCAGTCCCGACCCGGGACAGGGGTATATCTATGGCTACACCTTC
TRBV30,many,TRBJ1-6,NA,CAWSVRGPGASPLHF,TGTGCCTGGAGTGTACGCGGTCCCGGGGCTTCACCCCTCCACTTT
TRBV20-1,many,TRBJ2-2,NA,CSARGSGTANTGELFF,TGCAGTGCTAGAGGATCCGGGACGGCGAACACCGGGGAGCTGTTTTTT
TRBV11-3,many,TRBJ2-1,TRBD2,CASSLGSSGIGDEQFF,TGTGCCAGCAGCTTAGGCTCCAGCGGGATTGGTGATGAGCAGTTCTTC
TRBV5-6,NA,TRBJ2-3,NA,CASSLWRLRTDTQYF,TGTGCCAGCAGCTTGTGGAGGCTTCGCACAGATACGCAGTATTTT
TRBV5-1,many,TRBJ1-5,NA,CASSEEGRNQPQHF,TGCGCCAGCAGTGAGGAGGGACGAAATCAGCCCCAGCATTTT
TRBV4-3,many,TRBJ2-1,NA,CASSQVERSSEQFF,TGCGCCAGCAGCCAAGTTGAAAGGTCGAGTGAGCAGTTCTTC
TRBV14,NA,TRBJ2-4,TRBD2,CASSQRGPAGDIQYF,TGTGCCAGCAGCCAACGGGGACCTGCGGGGGACATTCAGTACTTC
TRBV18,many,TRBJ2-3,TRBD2,CASSPHVAGATDTQYF,TGTGCCAGCTCACCTCATGTAGCGGGAGCCACAGATACGCAGTATTTT
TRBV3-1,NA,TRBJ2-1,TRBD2,CASSQDISGGQDEQFF,TGTGCCAGCAGCCAAGATATTAGCGGGGGTCAGGATGAGCAGTTCTTC
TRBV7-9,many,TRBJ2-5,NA,CASSLVGGRQYQETQYF,TGTGCCAGCAGCTTAGTAGGGGGGAGGCAATACCAAGAGACCCAGTACTTC
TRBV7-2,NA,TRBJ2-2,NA,CASSLGVRQGLTGELFFF,NA
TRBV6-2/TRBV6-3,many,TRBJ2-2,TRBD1,CASSSDRGHVPGELFF,TGTGCCAGCAGCTCTGACAGGGGGCACGTTCCCGGGGAGCTGTTTTTT